The 21 T cell receptor beta chains in this list originate from one sample, sequenced in a study of spatial heterogeneity in lung cancer. Sample time point: sample taken at primary tumor resection. From tumor, nontumor lung or frozen PBMC, whole RNA was taken unsorted for sequencing. TCRdb processed the 5' RACE reads anew with MiXCR; each CDR3 protein has one entry. The profile shows about 18,000 distinct CDR3 sequences, around 20% of them singletons. This specimen was PBMCs, taken at surgery. The receptor set was obtained from a male donor with early-stage non-small cell lung cancer.

This chain connects TRBV5-1 to TRBJ2-1; maybe TRBD1 (5 bases). The CDR3 has 16 residues. Germline V gene lookup returns CDR1 SGHRS and CDR2 YFSETQ. V was cut by 0 bases and J by 9 bases, with 19 bases left in between. DNA for the CDR3: TGCGCCAGCAGCTTGGAGGGCAGGGTTCCGTCTGGTGAGCAGTTCTTC. Translating gives CASSLEGRVPSGEQFF. Filled out from reference TRBV5-1 and TRBJ2-1, the complete variable domain reads KAGVTQTPRYLIKTRGQQVTLSCSPISGHRSVSWYQQTPGQGLQFLFEYFSETQRNKGNFPGRFSGRQFSNSRSEMNVSTLELGDSALYLCASSLEGRVPSGEQFFGPGTRLTVL.

This clonotype was picked up many times. J is TRBJ2-7 and V is TRBV18; D call uncertain. Trimming took 5 bases from V and 4 from J, leaving 6 bases between them. The germline CDR1 and CDR2 sequences are KGHSH and LQKENI. The CDR3 is made up of 11 amino acids. In DNA, the CDR3 is TGTGCCAGCTCATACGGTTACGAGCAGTACTTC. Amino acids: CASSYGYEQYF.

This chain joins TRBV20-1 and TRBJ2-7; either TRBD1 or TRBD2 may fit D (6 bases each). The germline gives CDR1 DFQATT, CDR2 SNEGSKA (reference sequence). The CDR3 is 14 amino acids. Deletions cut 5 bases from V and 4 bases from J, with 18 bases between. The CDR3 loop is CSAPPSGARYEQYF. In nucleotides, the CDR3 is TGCAGTGCTCCCCCTTCGGGGGCTCGGTACGAGCAGTACTTC.

There are a few counts of this clonotype. The chain combines TRBV3-1 with TRBJ2-5, with 14 bases fitting TRBD2. This CDR3 is built from 12 residues. Germline assignment: CDR1 LGHDT and CDR2 YNNKEL (reference sequence). J was trimmed by 12 bases and V by 4 bases; bases with no gene match: 1. The CDR3 sequence: CASSPGLAGEYF. CDR3 nucleotides: TGTGCCAGCAGCCCGGGACTAGCGGGGGAGTACTTC.

This clonotype was detected a few times. This sequence joins TRBV19 and TRBJ2-7; D unresolved. V shed 3 bases and J shed 0 bases, with 12 bases lying between them. Germline-derived CDR1 and CDR2 are LNHDA and SQIVND (reference sequence). This CDR3 region has 15 residues. DNA for the CDR3: TGTGCCAGTAGTATTGTGCAGGACCTCTCCTACGAGCAGTACTTC. Protein product: CASSIVQDLSYEQYF.

Ten or more counts support this clonotype. CDR3 amino acids: CASSYEDRGQNTEAFF. The DNA for the CDR3 is TGTGCCAGCAGTTACGAGGACAGGGGCCAGAACACTGAAGCTTTCTTT. The chain uses TRBV6-5 and TRBJ1-1; 9 bases align to TRBD1. The CDR3 is made up of 16 amino acids. Germline CDR1 is MNHEY and CDR2 is SVGAGI. Trimming took 2 bases from V and 1 from J; bases not matched to a gene: 5.

The rearrangement uses TRBV27 and TRBJ2-7; D unresolved. The CDR3 contains 14 residues. V lost 8 bases and J 0 bases, leaving 14 bases between the germline ends. Germline CDR1 and CDR2: MNHEY and SMNVEV (reference sequence). CDR3 DNA sequence: TGTGCCAGCCGCCTTATCACAGACTCCTACGAGCAGTACTTC. This encodes CASRLITDSYEQYF.

This rearrangement joins TRBV18 to TRBJ2-3; D is possibly TRBD2 (6 bases). This CDR3 contains 15 residues. Germline lookup yields CDR1 KGHSH and CDR2 LQKENI. V was clipped by 3 bases and J by 0 bases, with 10 bases between them. The CDR3 region is CASSPPGTSTDTQYF. CDR3 DNA: TGTGCCAGCTCACCCCCGGGGACTAGCACAGATACGCAGTATTTT.

The chain joins TRBV5-5 to TRBJ2-2; TRBD1 aligns across 7 bases. Losses at the gene ends were 4 bases for V and 3 bases for J; bases not matched to a gene: 3. The CDR3 is 14 residues long. From germline, CDR1 is SGHKS and CDR2 YYEKEE (reference sequence). The CDR3 sequence: CASSLQGYTGELFF. In DNA form, the CDR3 reads TGTGCCAGCAGCCTACAGGGGTACACCGGGGAGCTGTTTTTT.

This clonotype appeared many times. The chain carries TRBV7-6 and TRBJ2-2; 8 bases agree with TRBD1. V lost 5 bases, J lost 5 bases, and 7 bases stayed unmatched. CDR1 is SGHVS and CDR2 is FNYEAQ in the germline V gene. CDR3 length equals 15 residues. The CDR3 region is CASSRRGLGTGELFF. CDR3 in DNA: TGTGCCAGCAGCCGCAGGGGGCTGGGAACCGGGGAGCTGTTTTTT.

This chain links TRBV27 with TRBJ2-3, with 7 bases aligning to TRBD1. Germline-derived CDR1 and CDR2 are MNHEY and SMNVEV (reference sequence). The ends lost 1 base at V and 4 bases at J; junction bases unmatched: 8. This CDR3 comprises 16 residues. CDR3 amino acids: CASSLLTGQGPDTQYF. CDR3 DNA sequence: TGTGCCAGCAGTTTATTGACAGGGCAAGGTCCAGATACGCAGTATTTT.

This clonotype showed up just a few times. The V and J genes are TRBV7-3 and TRBJ1-2, with no clear D. Per the germline V gene, CDR1 is SGHTA and CDR2 is FQGTGA. There are 15 residues in the CDR3. Trimming stripped 3 bases from V and 1 base from J, with 12 bases between. The chain's CDR3 is CASSFQPDLNYGYTF. DNA of the CDR3: TGTGCCAGCAGCTTCCAACCAGACCTTAACTATGGCTACACCTTC.

This clonotype was picked up many times. This chain links TRBV7-9 with TRBJ2-1; 10 bases agree with TRBD1. V was clipped by 7 bases and J by 6 bases; unmatched bases: 6. The CDR3 has 14 amino acids. Germline CDR1 SEHNR, CDR2 FQNEAQ (reference sequence). The CDR3 sequence: CASTDRGPSNEQFF. The CDR3 nucleotides read TGTGCCAGCACCGACAGGGGGCCAAGCAATGAGCAGTTCTTC.

This clonotype is labeled as medium-sized. The CDR3 spells CASTTFRGPNRGSNQPQHF. CDR3 coding DNA: TGTGCCAGTACTACATTCCGAGGGCCGAACAGGGGTAGCAATCAGCCCCAGCATTTT. The genes are TRBV19 and TRBJ1-5; 7 bases are shared with TRBD1. The V gene end was trimmed by 7 bases and the J gene end by 0 bases; junction bases not matched to a gene: 18. CDR3 length: 19 residues. CDR1 and CDR2 (germline): LNHDA, SQIVND (reference sequence).

In its sample, this clonotype was seen many times. This chain uses TRBV9 with TRBJ1-1; 8 nucleotides match TRBD1. Trimming at V came to 3 bases and at J to 0 bases, leaving 4 bases not matched to a gene. Germline V lookup: CDR1 SGDLS, CDR2 YYNGEE. The CDR3 extends over 15 amino acids. The CDR3 is CASSAKTGVNTEAFF. As DNA, the CDR3 is TGTGCCAGCAGCGCCAAGACAGGGGTGAACACTGAAGCTTTCTTT.

The V gene is TRBV20-1, the J gene TRBJ2-7; D is possibly TRBD1 (6 bases). The V end was cut by 4 bases, the J end by 4 bases, with 11 bases between. Looked up from germline, CDR1 is DFQATT and CDR2 is SNEGSKA (reference sequence). This CDR3 contains 12 residues. Here the CDR3 reads CSAKDSLYEQYF. The CDR3 DNA sequence: TGCAGTGCTAAGGACAGCCTATACGAGCAGTACTTC.

The rearrangement uses TRBV2 and TRBJ2-1; maybe TRBD1 (5 bases). CDR1 and CDR2 (germline): SNHLY, FYNNEI. V lost 6 bases and J lost 4, with 22 bases in between. This CDR3 contains 17 residues. CDR3 sequence: CASSPFRVSRSYNEQFF. The CDR3 DNA reads TGTGCCAGCAGCCCGTTCAGGGTTTCAAGATCGTACAATGAGCAGTTCTTC.

The table lists this clonotype with many counts. The V and J genes are TRBV18 and TRBJ2-7, with 7 positions matching TRBD1. The CDR3 contains 13 residues. Losses at the gene ends were 5 bases for V and 1 base for J; bases not matched to a gene: 2. Germline V lookup: CDR1 KGHSH, CDR2 LQKENI. CDR3 protein: CASSTGASYEQYF. The CDR3, as DNA: TGTGCCAGCTCAACAGGGGCGTCCTACGAGCAGTACTTC.

This clonotype appeared a few times. The gene calls are TRBV18 and TRBJ2-7; D unclear. Germline values: CDR1 KGHSH, CDR2 LQKENI. V was clipped by 5 bases and J by 2 bases, with 4 bases between them. CDR3 size: 11 residues. CDR3 amino acids: CASSATYEQYF. In DNA, the CDR3 is TGTGCCAGCTCAGCTACCTACGAGCAGTACTTC. Based on the CDR3 plus reference TRBV18 and TRBJ2-7, the full variable domain is NAGVMQNPRHLVRRRGQEARLRCSPMKGHSHVYWYRQLPEEGLKFMVYLQKENIIDESGMPKERFSAEFPKEGPSILRIQQVVRGDSAAYFCASSATYEQYFGPGTRLTVT.

This clonotype was counted at least ten times. The rearrangement links TRBV2 to TRBJ2-3; weak D call: TRBD1 (5 bases). CDR3 length equals 15 residues. The germline V and J ends were trimmed by 6 bases and 1 base, with 14 bases remaining between them. Germline V gene data show CDR1 as SNHLY and CDR2 as FYNNEI. CDR3 nucleotides: TGTGCCAGCAGCGTAGGGCAGGGTGGCACAGATACGCAGTATTTT. This codes for CASSVGQGGTDTQYF.

This chain connects TRBV7-8 to TRBJ2-5; 9 bases agree with TRBD2. This CDR3 region has 16 residues. Germline trimming cut 0 bases from V and 4 bases from J; bases unmatched to any gene: 6. Germline CDR1 reads SGHVS; CDR2 reads FQNEAQ. CDR3 sequence reads: CASSLARLAVGETQYF. Here the CDR3 DNA reads TGTGCCAGCAGCTTAGCCCGACTAGCGGTGGGAGAGACCCAGTACTTC.